This T cell receptor (beta chain) was profiled in a study of blood T cells in healthy people across ages. Primed by a sample-barcoded 5' primer and a J-beta primer mix, a second PCR proceeded for roughly 7 to 11 cycles. In TCRdb, the 5' RACE reads were re-called with MiXCR into one record per CDR3 protein. The table lists some 800,000 distinct CDR3 sequences, 40% to 50% of them singletons. Germline V gene data show CDR1 as MGHDK and CDR2 as SYGVNS. This CDR3 region has 13 residues. V was cut by 7 bases and J by 0 bases, with 10 bases left in between. The source is a man in his fifties or sixties in good health. The V gene is TRBV25-1, the J gene TRBJ2-7; weak D call: TRBD1 (6 bases). Sequencing input: blood. The CDR3 region is CASMRGSSYEQYF. CDR3 bases: TGTGCCAGCATGAGGGGGAGCTCCTACGAGCAGTACTTC.